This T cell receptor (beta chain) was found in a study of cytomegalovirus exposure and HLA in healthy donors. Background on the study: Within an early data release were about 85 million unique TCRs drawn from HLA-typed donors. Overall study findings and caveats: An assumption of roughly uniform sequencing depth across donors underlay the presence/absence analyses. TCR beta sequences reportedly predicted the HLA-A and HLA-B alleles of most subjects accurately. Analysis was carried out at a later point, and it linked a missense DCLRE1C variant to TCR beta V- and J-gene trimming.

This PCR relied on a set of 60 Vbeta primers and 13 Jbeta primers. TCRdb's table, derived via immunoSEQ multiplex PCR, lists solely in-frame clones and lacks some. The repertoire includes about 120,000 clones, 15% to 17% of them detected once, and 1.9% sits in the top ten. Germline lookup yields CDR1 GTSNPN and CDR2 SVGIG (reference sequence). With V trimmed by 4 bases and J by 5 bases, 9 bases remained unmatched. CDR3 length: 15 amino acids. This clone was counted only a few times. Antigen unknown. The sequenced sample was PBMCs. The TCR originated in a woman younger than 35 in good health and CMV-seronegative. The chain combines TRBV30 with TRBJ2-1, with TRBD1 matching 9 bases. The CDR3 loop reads CAWTKGTGNNNEQFF. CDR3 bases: TGTGCCTGGACCAAGGGGACAGGGAACAACAATGAGCAGTTCTTC.